This T cell receptor (beta chain) appears in the sequencing data of a study of shared clonotypes between healthy human individuals. Germline V lookup: CDR1 LNHNV, CDR2 YYDKDF (reference sequence). V dropped 1 base and J dropped 8 bases, with 24 bases sitting between them. This CDR3 has 18 amino acids. As handled by the study authors: ImmunoSEQ only sent back junction sequences with no quality scores, so filtering was done differently. The repertoire was sequenced with immunoSEQ multiplex PCR; TCRdb's copy has only in-frame clones and lacks some. V and J calls and clone size are given by that table; D and trimming were obtained from the DNA. The data show hundreds of thousands of clones, about 85% seen once.

The V and J genes are TRBV15 and TRBJ2-1, with D perhaps matching TRBD1 (6 bases). The sequenced sample consisted of PBMCs. The sequence was collected from a woman in her thirties or forties in good health. Some clones in this sample may be carry-over from other donors' samples. The DNA for the CDR3 is TGTGCCACCAGCAGAGGGGGACGGGGTGCAGGGCACAGGGATGAGCAGTTCTTC. Translating it yields CATSRGGRGAGHRDEQFF. Together with reference TRBV15 and TRBJ2-1, the CDR3 gives the full variable domain: DAMVIQNPRYQVTQFGKPVTLSCSQTLNHNVMYWYQQKSSQAPKLLFHYYDKDFNNEADTPDNFQSRRPNTSFCFLDIRSPGLGDTAMYLCATSRGGRGAGHRDEQFFGPGTRLTVL.